This T cell receptor beta chain was documented in a study of T cells in Graves' hyperthyroidism and ophthalmopathy. Study-wide background: At initial diagnosis, before any treatment had begun, peripheral blood was obtained. Study-wide findings and caveats: A 13 V-J signature model discriminated ophthalmopathy versus stable hyperthyroidism.

Patients having uncontrolled infection, another autoimmune disease, pregnancy or lactation were not included. Ahead of any ophthalmopathy symptoms, the blood sample was obtained at the first diagnosis of hyperthyroidism. In germline, CDR1 is DFQATT, CDR2 SNEGSKA (reference sequence). CDR3 length: 12 amino acids. V dropped 5 bases and J dropped 3 bases, with 10 bases sitting between them. The source material, RNA transcripts, was used to amplify TCR beta CDR3 regions. Primed by the HTBI set, a first-round RT-PCR was run on the TCR CDR3. TCRdb ran MiXCR on the multiplex PCR reads and lists one entry per CDR3 protein. The sample yields more than 300,000 distinct CDR3 sequences, about 18% seen once. Worth noting for this clonotype: Its matching antigen is unknown.

This TCR was sampled from a young woman with Graves' hyperthyroidism that later progressed to Graves' ophthalmopathy. Material for sequencing was blood. V is TRBV20-1 and J is TRBJ1-1; no clear D. CDR3 region: CSADNTYTEAFF. CDR3 nucleotides: TGCAGTGCTGACAATACGTACACTGAAGCTTTCTTT.